These 23 T cell receptor beta chains were all obtained from the same sample, sequenced in a study of T cells after yellow fever vaccination. Using its own MiXCR run on the 5' RACE reads, TCRdb lists one record per CDR3 protein. The sample carries 300,000 or so distinct CDR3 sequences, 3% to 4.5% recorded once. The sample consisted of PBMCs, taken 5 days after the yellow fever booster vaccination. These receptors were taken from a man aged 18 to 29 who received the YFV17D yellow fever vaccine.

This clonotype was seen only a few times. The chain combines TRBV4-3 with TRBJ2-1; unclear D gene. V lost 0 bases and J lost 9, with 15 bases in between. The germline V gene encodes CDR1 LGHNA and CDR2 YSLEER. This CDR3 is 15 amino acids long. The CDR3 DNA sequence: TGCGCCAGCAGCCAAGATCCCAACACCAACGGTGAGCAGTTCTTC. Amino acids: CASSQDPNTNGEQFF.

This clonotype was picked up many times. The rearrangement joins TRBV4-1 to TRBJ1-2; D possibly corresponds to TRBD1 (6 bases). Germline CDR1 reads MGHRA; CDR2 reads YSYEKL. Trimming shortened V by 4 bases and J by 2 bases, and 17 bases separated the two germline ends. The CDR3 runs to 16 residues. In DNA form, the CDR3 reads TGCGCCAGCAGCCCATCCGGTGGGGGCGAAAACTATGGCTACACCTTC. This gives the protein CASSPSGGGENYGYTF.

This clonotype was found many times. The chain joins TRBV4-1 to TRBJ2-5, with D unclear. This CDR3 has 14 amino acids. Trimming removed 1 base from V and 7 bases from J, with 13 bases in between. CDR1 is MGHRA, CDR2 YSYEKL, per germline. The CDR3 is CASSQVIESATQYF. DNA for the CDR3: TGCGCCAGCAGCCAAGTGATTGAGTCCGCGACCCAGTACTTC.

This clonotype was counted only a few times. The chain combines TRBV6-5 with TRBJ2-7; tentative D call: TRBD2 (5 bases). With 2 bases removed from V and 4 bases from J, the gap between germline ends came to 12 bases. The germline gives CDR1 MNHEY, CDR2 SVGAGI. This CDR3 is built from 14 residues. The CDR3: CASSYGREGYEQYV. The CDR3 coding sequence is TGTGCCAGCAGTTACGGACGGGAAGGGTACGAGCAGTACGTC.

This clonotype was seen at least ten times. The V call is TRBV5-1, the J call TRBJ2-2, with no clear D. Per germline, CDR1 SGHRS and CDR2 YFSETQ. This CDR3 contains 13 residues. V shed 4 bases and J shed 6 bases, with 10 bases lying between them. As DNA, the CDR3 is TGCGCCAGCAGCCCCCCCTATGCCGGGGAGCTGTTTTTT. Translated, it gives CASSPPYAGELFF.

This clonotype was recorded a few times. The chain is built from TRBV10-3 and TRBJ1-5; no clear D gene. V was cut by 3 bases and J by 6 bases, with 9 bases left in between. The CDR3 extends over 13 amino acids. CDR1 is ENHRY, CDR2 SYGVKD, per germline. The CDR3 DNA sequence: TGTGCCATCAGTGACGGTGAAGGTCAGCCCCAGCATTTT. Its translation is CAISDGEGQPQHF.

This clonotype was counted only a few times. This chain joins TRBV4-3 and TRBJ2-2, with D possibly being TRBD1 (6 bases). Germline loops: CDR1 LGHNA, CDR2 YSLEER. With 0 bases removed from V and 4 bases from J, the gap between germline ends came to 9 bases. The CDR3 length is 15 residues. CDR3 protein: CASSQDGRGTGELFF. The CDR3 region has the DNA TGCGCCAGCAGCCAAGATGGCAGGGGCACCGGGGAGCTGTTTTTT.

This chain joins TRBV6-2 or TRBV6-3 and TRBJ2-7; perhaps D is TRBD1 or TRBD2 (6 bases each). Per germline, CDR1 MNHEY and CDR2 SVGEGT. The CDR3 is made up of 13 amino acids. Trimming cost V 3 bases and J 4 bases, with 10 bases left between them. In nucleotides, the CDR3 is TGTGCCAGCAGTTATGGGGGGCTTTACGAGCAGTACGTC. It is translated as CASSYGGLYEQYV.

In this sample, this clonotype turned up many times. The chain employs TRBV5-1 and TRBJ2-1; a weak D match, TRBD2 (6 bases). CDR1 is SGHRS, CDR2 YFSETQ, per germline. V lost 0 bases and J 5 bases, leaving 12 bases between the germline ends. This CDR3 spans 15 amino acids. The CDR3 region has the DNA TGCGCCAGCAGCTTGGCCCCGGGGGTGAACAATGAGCAGTTCTTC. Translated: CASSLAPGVNNEQFF.

In this sample, this clonotype turned up many times. This sequence joins TRBV12-3 or TRBV12-4 and TRBJ1-3; D gene unclear. The CDR3 extends over 12 amino acids. Trimming shortened V by 5 bases and J by 7 bases, and 9 bases separated the two germline ends. CDR3 DNA sequence: TGTGCCAGCAGTCCCTCCCGGAACACCATATATTTT. Its protein is CASSPSRNTIYF.

This clonotype was counted only a few times. The rearrangement joins TRBV12-3 or TRBV12-4 to TRBJ1-2, with TRBD1 as a possible D gene (5 bases). V lost 10 bases, J lost 4 bases, and 16 bases lay in between. The CDR3 has 13 residues. The CDR3 reads CAIEGGARYGYTF. The CDR3 DNA reads as TGTGCCATCGAAGGAGGGGCCCGCTATGGCTACACCTTC.

This clonotype was observed a few times. The chain employs TRBV6-5 and TRBJ1-2, with 8 nucleotides matching TRBD1. The germline CDR1 and CDR2 sequences are MNHEY and SVGAGI. The CDR3 is 14 residues long. V was clipped by 4 bases and J by 4 bases; unmatched bases: 5. CDR3 protein: CASSFTGTGYGYTF. The DNA of the CDR3 is TGTGCCAGCAGTTTCACCGGGACAGGCTATGGCTACACCTTC.

This chain connects TRBV12-5 to TRBJ2-1; D ambiguous. This CDR3 has 13 amino acids. Germline V lookup: CDR1 LGHNT, CDR2 FRNRAP. Trimming pared 1 base from V and 5 bases from J, leaving 6 bases between. The CDR3 DNA follows: TGTGCTAGTGGTTTGGGGGGAAACAATGAGCAGTTCTTC. Its translation: CASGLGGNNEQFF.

The chain couples TRBV2 to TRBJ1-4; no firm D call. The length of the CDR3 is 12 residues. Trimming stripped 1 base from V and 13 bases from J, with 10 bases between. Germline V gene sequence: CDR1 SNHLY, CDR2 FYNNEI. CDR3 amino acids: CASSEVRAGLFF. CDR3 nucleotide sequence: TGTGCCAGCAGTGAAGTACGAGCGGGACTGTTTTTT.

There are many counts of this clonotype. The chain uses TRBV6-6 and TRBJ2-1, with D perhaps TRBD2 (7 bases). From germline, CDR1 is MNHNY and CDR2 SVGAGI (reference sequence). V was trimmed by 5 bases and J by 4 bases, leaving 18 bases between them. This CDR3 contains 16 residues. The CDR3 is CASSQVGGRGYNEQFF. The CDR3 DNA follows: TGTGCCAGCAGTCAAGTCGGGGGGCGAGGTTACAATGAGCAGTTCTTC.

This clonotype came up a few times. This sequence joins TRBV20-1 and TRBJ2-1; 11 bases are shared with TRBD2. CDR3 size: 15 residues. The V segment lost 1 base and the J segment 4 bases; nucleotides outside the gene matches: 3. Germline V gene lookup returns CDR1 DFQATT and CDR2 SNEGSKA (reference sequence). The CDR3 DNA is TGCAGTGCTAGAGGGACTAGCGGGCCTTACAATGAGCAGTTCTTC. Its protein is CSARGTSGPYNEQFF.

This chain joins TRBV5-5 and TRBJ2-3; tentative D call: TRBD1 (6 bases). Germline values: CDR1 SGHKS, CDR2 YYEKEE (reference sequence). The V gene lost 0 bases and the J gene lost 6 bases, with 11 bases spanning the gap. There are 14 residues in the CDR3. CDR3 coding DNA: TGTGCCAGCAGCTTGGAGTGGGGGCTTGATACGCAGTATTTT. Its protein is CASSLEWGLDTQYF.

The J gene is TRBJ2-6, the V gene TRBV4-1; possibly TRBD2 for D (6 bases). This CDR3 is built from 18 residues. Trimming removed 4 bases from V and 0 bases from J, with 16 bases in between. Germline V CDR1 and CDR2: MGHRA, YSYEKL. CDR3 loop: CASSPTPGGSSGANVLTF. CDR3 coding DNA: TGCGCCAGCAGCCCCACCCCTGGAGGGAGCTCTGGGGCCAACGTCCTGACTTTC.

This clonotype has a count of ten or more. This chain joins TRBV7-6 and TRBJ1-4; D is undetermined. Looked up from germline, CDR1 is SGHVS and CDR2 is FNYEAQ. V lost 6 bases and J 8 bases, leaving 10 bases between the germline ends. CDR3 length equals 12 residues. The CDR3 nucleotides are TGTGCCAGCAGATATATGAACGAAAAACTGTTTTTT. This gives the protein CASRYMNEKLFF.

This clonotype was picked up a small number of times. The chain is built from TRBV20-1 and TRBJ2-1; 12 nucleotides agree with TRBD2. V lost 5 bases and J lost 5; bases outside the gene matches: 7. Germline loops: CDR1 DFQATT, CDR2 SNEGSKA (reference sequence). The CDR3 extends over 15 amino acids. Here the CDR3 DNA reads TGCAGTGCTCCCTCACTAGCGGGGGGCCACAATGAGCAGTTCTTC. Translation gives CSAPSLAGGHNEQFF.

The chain carries TRBV4-1 and TRBJ1-5, with a weak D call TRBD1 (5 bases). CDR3 size: 15 residues. Trimming removed 2 bases from V and 2 bases from J, with 10 bases in between. Germline loops: CDR1 MGHRA, CDR2 YSYEKL. The CDR3 nucleotides read TGCGCCAGCAGCCAAAGTGGGGCGGGCAATCAGCCCCAGCATTTT. It yields the protein CASSQSGAGNQPQHF.

This clonotype was seen a few times. This chain connects TRBV7-9 to TRBJ1-2, with 9 nucleotides matching TRBD1. The CDR3 covers 16 residues. J was trimmed by 6 bases and V by 4 bases; bases with no gene match: 12. CDR1 is SEHNR and CDR2 is FQNEAQ in the germline V gene (reference sequence). The CDR3 region is CASSSRTRDRAHGYTF. The DNA of the CDR3 is TGTGCCAGCAGCTCAAGGACTAGGGACAGGGCCCATGGCTACACCTTC.

V gene TRBV21-1 combines with J gene TRBJ2-5. TRBV21-1 is a pseudogene locus. The CDR3 runs 14 residues. CDR3 sequence: CASSKVSPQETQYF. The CDR3 nucleotides are TGTGCCAGCAGCAAAGTTTCACCGCAAGAGACCCAGTACTTC.